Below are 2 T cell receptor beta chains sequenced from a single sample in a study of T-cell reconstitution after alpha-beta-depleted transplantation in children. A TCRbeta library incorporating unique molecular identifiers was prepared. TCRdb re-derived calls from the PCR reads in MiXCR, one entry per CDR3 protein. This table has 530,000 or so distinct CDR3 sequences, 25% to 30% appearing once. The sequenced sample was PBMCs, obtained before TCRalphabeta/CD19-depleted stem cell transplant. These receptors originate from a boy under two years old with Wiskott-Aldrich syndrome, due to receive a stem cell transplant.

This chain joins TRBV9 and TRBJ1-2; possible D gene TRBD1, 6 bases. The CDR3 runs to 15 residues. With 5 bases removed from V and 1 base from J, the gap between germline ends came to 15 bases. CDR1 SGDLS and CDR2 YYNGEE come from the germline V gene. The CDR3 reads CASSPFFRGNYGYTF. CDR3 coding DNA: TGTGCCAGCAGTCCCTTCTTCAGGGGTAACTATGGCTACACCTTC.

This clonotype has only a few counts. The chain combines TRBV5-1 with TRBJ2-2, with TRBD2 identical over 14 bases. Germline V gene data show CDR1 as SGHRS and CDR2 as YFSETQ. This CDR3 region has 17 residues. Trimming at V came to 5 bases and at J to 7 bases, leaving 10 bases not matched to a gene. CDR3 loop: CASRPGTSGSYGGELFF. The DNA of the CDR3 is TGCGCCAGCAGGCCCGGGACTAGCGGGAGTTATGGCGGGGAGCTGTTTTTT.